Below, 27 T cell receptor beta chains from the same sample are listed, as sequenced in a study of blood T cells in healthy people across ages. Primed by a sample-barcoded 5' primer and a J-beta primer mix, a second PCR proceeded for roughly 6 to 12 cycles. TCRdb ran MiXCR on the 5' RACE reads and lists one entry per CDR3 protein. The sample gives 1.5 million to 2 million distinct CDR3 sequences, just under 50% of which show up once; around 2.1% is in the top ten. Material: blood. The receptors shown here come from a woman aged 40 to 50 in good health.

The CDR3: CASSQSAGGRQETQYF. Written as DNA, the CDR3 is TGTGCCAGCAGCCAATCAGCGGGGGGCCGCCAAGAGACCCAGTACTTC. The gene calls are TRBV3-1 and TRBJ2-5, with 9 bases aligning to TRBD2. The germline V gene encodes CDR1 LGHDT and CDR2 YNNKEL (reference sequence). The ends lost 2 bases at V and 1 base at J; junction bases unmatched: 5. The CDR3 spans 16 residues.

This rearrangement joins TRBV7-8 to TRBJ2-5, with 7 bases matching TRBD2. The CDR3 has 18 residues. Per the germline V gene, CDR1 is SGHVS and CDR2 is FQNEAQ. V lost 1 base and J lost 5; bases outside the gene matches: 16. This chain's CDR3 is CASSLGGYDGLGKETQYF. In nucleotides, the CDR3 is TGTGCCAGCAGCTTAGGGGGGTACGACGGACTAGGCAAGGAGACCCAGTACTTC.

In this sample, this clonotype turned up a few times. The gene calls are TRBV5-1 and TRBJ2-1; possibly TRBD1 for D (6 bases). The V gene lost 2 bases and the J gene lost 8 bases, with 11 bases spanning the gap. CDR3 size: 13 residues. The V gene's germline CDR1 is SGHRS and CDR2 YFSETQ. CDR3 sequence reads: CASSLLQGDEQFF. In nucleotides, the CDR3 is TGCGCCAGCAGCTTACTACAGGGCGATGAGCAGTTCTTC.

In regard to this clonotype: Germline and junction disagree at one end, which may indicate a read error. This chain links TRBV20-1 with TRBJ2-5, with 7 bases that match TRBD1. The CDR3 length is 15 residues. Germline loops: CDR1 DFQATT, CDR2 SNEGSKA (reference sequence). CDR3 DNA: TGCAGTGCTAGCGGCCCCGAGACAGGGAAAGAGGCCCAGTACTTC. It yields the protein CSASGPETGKEAQYF.

This chain connects TRBV7-2 to TRBJ2-7; unclear D gene. The germline V gene has CDR1 SGHTA and CDR2 FQGNSA. V was cut by 5 bases and J by 3 bases, with 14 bases left in between. The CDR3 runs 14 residues. DNA for the CDR3: TGTGCCAGCAGCCCCGCAGACGTCTACTACGAGCAGTACTTC. Translation: CASSPADVYYEQYF.

V usage is TRBV6-5 and J usage is TRBJ2-1, with D possibly called TRBD1 or TRBD2 (5 bases each). The CDR3 runs to 13 residues. Germline CDR1 is MNHEY and CDR2 is SVGAGI. The ends were cut back, 5 bases at V and 12 bases at J, with 17 bases in the middle. The CDR3 loop reads CASSPGAVRGQFF. For the CDR3, the DNA is TGTGCCAGCAGTCCCGGGGCAGTGAGGGGGCAGTTCTTC.

The chain is built from TRBV20-1 and TRBJ2-1; D is unresolved. V was clipped by 5 bases and J by 3 bases, with 11 bases between them. The length of the CDR3 is 13 residues. Germline V gene lookup returns CDR1 DFQATT and CDR2 SNEGSKA (reference sequence). The chain's CDR3 is CSAVWQDYNEQFF. The CDR3 region has the DNA TGCAGTGCTGTATGGCAGGACTACAATGAGCAGTTCTTC.

A note on this clonotype: Compared with germline, one end of the junction differs, possibly owing to a read error. The rearrangement joins TRBV20-1 to TRBJ2-5; maybe TRBD2 (5 bases). Germline lookup yields CDR1 DFQATT and CDR2 SNEGSKA (reference sequence). This CDR3 region has 14 residues. The CDR3 protein is CSTRDPLGQETQYF. The CDR3 DNA reads as TGCAGTACTAGAGACCCCCTTGGCCAAGAGACCCAGTACTTC.

The genes are TRBV7-2 and TRBJ2-5; D call uncertain. This CDR3 has 17 amino acids. From germline, CDR1 is SGHTA and CDR2 FQGNSA. Trimming took 3 bases from V and 4 from J, leaving 21 bases between them. The CDR3 DNA follows: TGTGCCAGCAGCTTGGTAGGGATCCCAATTAGCCTAGAGACCCAGTACTTC. This encodes CASSLVGIPISLETQYF.

This clonotype was seen a handful of times. The chain couples TRBV4-1 to TRBJ2-4; D is perhaps TRBD1 (5 bases). The germline V and J ends were trimmed by 0 bases and 6 bases, with 15 bases remaining between them. CDR1 is MGHRA, CDR2 YSYEKL, per germline. The CDR3 is made up of 16 amino acids. CDR3 nucleotides: TGCGCCAGCAGCCAAGATTGGGGCCTTGTGGGAAACATTCAGTACTTC. It encodes CASSQDWGLVGNIQYF.

The CDR3 sequence is CATSRAPPGTGILDEQFF. CDR3 nucleotide sequence: TGTGCCACCAGCAGAGCGCCCCCCGGGACAGGGATCCTCGATGAGCAGTTCTTC. The V call is TRBV15, the J call TRBJ2-1, with 9 nucleotides matching TRBD1. The length of the CDR3 is 18 residues. V lost 1 base to trimming and J lost 8 bases; unmatched junction nucleotides: 15. From germline, CDR1 is LNHNV and CDR2 YYDKDF (reference sequence).

The CDR3 region is CASAEVPSSYNEQFF. The CDR3 DNA reads TGTGCCAGCGCCGAAGTTCCTAGCTCCTACAATGAGCAGTTCTTC. The genes are TRBV28 and TRBJ2-1; D not resolved. The CDR3 is 15 residues long. Germline V gene data show CDR1 as MDHEN and CDR2 as SYDVKM. Trimming shortened V by 8 bases and J by 0 bases, and 14 bases separated the two germline ends.

The J gene is TRBJ1-3, the V gene TRBV12-3 or TRBV12-4; 7 nucleotides line up with TRBD1. The V segment lost 7 bases and the J segment 5 bases; nucleotides outside the gene matches: 14. CDR3 length equals 16 residues. As DNA, the CDR3 is TGTGCCAGCACGAACTCGGCAGGGGGGCTGAGAAACACCATATATTTT. It codes for CASTNSAGGLRNTIYF.

The chain carries TRBV5-5 and TRBJ2-3; 12 bases agree with TRBD2. This CDR3 spans 17 amino acids. V gave up 4 bases and J gave up 4 bases; unmatched junction bases: 10. The germline gives CDR1 SGHKS, CDR2 YYEKEE (reference sequence). The CDR3 DNA is TGTGCCAGCAGCCTACTTCGAGCTAGCGGGGGGGCAGATACGCAGTATTTT. It is translated as CASSLLRASGGADTQYF.

This clonotype has a single count. The chain uses TRBV6-5 and TRBJ2-5, with 10 positions matching TRBD1. Germline CDR1 and CDR2: MNHEY and SVGAGI. Unmatched junction bases numbered 8, after V lost 5 bases and J lost 5 bases. The CDR3 loop spans 15 amino acids. DNA of the CDR3: TGTGCCAGCAGTCGGGACAGGGGCACAGGGGAGACCCAGTACTTC. It codes for CASSRDRGTGETQYF.

The chain employs TRBV7-9 and TRBJ2-1; TRBD2 aligns across 7 bases. The V and J ends lost 4 bases and 6 bases, in that order; junction bases with no gene match: 6. The CDR3 is made up of 14 amino acids. Per germline, CDR1 SEHNR and CDR2 FQNEAQ (reference sequence). This CDR3 is CASSWGGPTNEQFF. The DNA for the CDR3 is TGTGCCAGCAGCTGGGGGGGTCCCACCAATGAGCAGTTCTTC.

The rearrangement joins TRBV7-2 to TRBJ1-1; D is unresolved. The CDR3 is 11 amino acids. Germline V gene lookup returns CDR1 SGHTA and CDR2 FQGNSA. V gave up 5 bases and J gave up 8 bases, with 9 bases separating them. Here the CDR3 reads CASSLRSEAFF. CDR3 DNA: TGTGCCAGCAGCCTGCGGTCGGAAGCTTTCTTT.

There are a few counts of this clonotype. The chain joins TRBV5-5 to TRBJ2-7; no firm D call. The CDR3 contains 15 residues. The V gene's germline CDR1 is SGHKS and CDR2 YYEKEE (reference sequence). V gave up 3 bases and J gave up 0 bases, with 13 bases separating them. CDR3 nucleotides: TGTGCCAGCAGCTCCTCTACAATGGCCTCCTACGAGCAGTACTTC. This codes for CASSSSTMASYEQYF.

This chain links TRBV2 with TRBJ2-5; possible D gene TRBD1, 6 bases. V was trimmed by 9 bases and J by 2 bases, leaving 13 bases between them. Per germline, CDR1 SNHLY and CDR2 FYNNEI. The CDR3 runs to 13 residues. In DNA, the CDR3 is TGTGCCAGTACCGGGACAAAACAAGAGACCCAGTACTTC. The encoded protein is CASTGTKQETQYF.

The J gene is TRBJ2-7, the V gene TRBV28, with TRBD2 identical over 7 bases. The CDR3 is 15 amino acids. Germline CDR1 is MDHEN and CDR2 is SYDVKM. With 1 base clipped from V and 2 bases from J, the junction kept 5 bases outside the gene matches. The CDR3 DNA reads TGTGCCAGCAGTTTATTTGGACGGGGGGCCTACGAGCAGTACTTC. Translation: CASSLFGRGAYEQYF.

The CDR3 nucleotides are TGTGCCAGCAGTTTAGATTCGGGTGTGCGGAATTCACCCCTCCACTTT. This codes for CASSLDSGVRNSPLHF. This chain links TRBV27 with TRBJ1-6, with unresolved D. V gave up 2 bases and J gave up 7 bases, with 15 bases separating them. The CDR3 is 16 amino acids. Germline V CDR1 and CDR2: MNHEY, SMNVEV (reference sequence).

The chain couples TRBV6-5 to TRBJ2-6, with D uncertain. The CDR3 extends over 16 amino acids. Germline V lookup: CDR1 MNHEY, CDR2 SVGAGI. The V end was cut by 7 bases, the J end by 0 bases, with 13 bases between. CDR3 DNA sequence: TGTGCCAGCACCCCCGAGTTGAACTCTGGGGCCAACGTCCTGACTTTC. It is translated as CASTPELNSGANVLTF.

The rearrangement links TRBV5-1 to TRBJ1-6, with no clear D. V dropped 5 bases and J dropped 14 bases, with 14 bases sitting between them. CDR1 and CDR2 from the germline V gene are SGHRS and YFSETQ. The CDR3 is 12 residues long. CDR3 loop: CASSSPEGTLHF. The CDR3, as DNA: TGCGCCAGCAGTTCCCCGGAAGGCACCCTCCACTTT.

The chain carries TRBV20-1 and TRBJ2-1, with TRBD1 as a possible D gene (5 bases). The germline CDR1 and CDR2 sequences are DFQATT and SNEGSKA (reference sequence). V was shortened by 5 bases and J by 7 bases, with 9 bases between the two germline ends. The CDR3 runs 11 residues. CDR3 DNA: TGCAGTGCTCGTTCAGGGAATGAGCAGTTCTTC. It translates to CSARSGNEQFF.

CDR3 region: CSAGGSSGGTDTQYF. The CDR3 nucleotides are TGCAGTGCTGGGGGTTCTAGCGGGGGCACAGATACGCAGTATTTT. The gene calls are TRBV20-1 and TRBJ2-3; TRBD2 aligns across 9 bases. The CDR3 extends over 15 amino acids. The germline CDR1 and CDR2 sequences are DFQATT and SNEGSKA (reference sequence). The trim removed 5 bases at V and 1 base at J, leaving 7 bases unmatched.

The V call is TRBV25-1, the J call TRBJ2-3; D gene uncertain. Germline CDR1 and CDR2: MGHDK and SYGVNS. The CDR3 loop spans 15 amino acids. The ends were cut back, 4 bases at V and 5 bases at J, with 16 bases in the middle. The CDR3 DNA reads as TGTGCCAGCAGTGCTCCAGGTGGCATCAAAGATACGCAGTATTTT. Amino acids: CASSAPGGIKDTQYF.

This clonotype came up a few times. This chain joins TRBV4-1 and TRBJ2-3; D is uncertain. V shed 1 base and J shed 0 bases, with 11 bases lying between them. CDR3 length: 16 residues. Germline CDR1 MGHRA, CDR2 YSYEKL. CDR3 region: CASSQVLGSSTDTQYF. DNA for the CDR3: TGCGCCAGCAGCCAAGTGCTAGGATCTAGCACAGATACGCAGTATTTT.